The 15 T cell receptor beta chains presented below share a single source sample, sequenced in a study of blood T cell repertoires in COVID-19. Produced via immunoSEQ multiplex PCR; TCRdb's table is partial and in-frame only. The repertoire holds 200,000 to 300,000 clones, with roughly 86% as singletons. The sample taken for sequencing was PBMCs or T cells enriched from blood (not recorded which). These receptor sequences come from a woman younger than 35 who had recovered from COVID-19.

This clone was counted between two and nine times. The genes are TRBV2 and TRBJ1-3; D gene ambiguous. Germline CDR1 and CDR2: SNHLY and FYNNEI. The CDR3 sequence is 14 residues long. Trimming removed 3 bases from V and 3 bases from J, with 9 bases in between. The CDR3 DNA reads TGTGCCAGCAGTGAGAGAACTAATGGAAACACCATATATTTT. Its translation is CASSERTNGNTIYF.

This clone has only a few counts. The J gene is TRBJ1-6, the V gene TRBV9; D might be TRBD1 (5 bases). The CDR3 loop spans 15 amino acids. Trimming took 0 bases from V and 5 from J, leaving 9 bases between them. In germline, CDR1 is SGDLS, CDR2 YYNGEE. This CDR3 is CASSVEGRDNSPLHF. CDR3 DNA: TGTGCCAGCAGCGTAGAGGGCAGGGATAATTCACCCCTCCACTTT.

V gene TRBV7-2 combines with J gene TRBJ1-5, with TRBD1 matching over 9 bases. The CDR3 runs to 15 residues. The trim removed 5 bases at V and 4 bases at J, leaving 6 bases unmatched. CDR1 is SGHTA, CDR2 FQGNSA, per germline. The CDR3 region has the DNA TGTGCCAGCAGCAAAACCGGGACAGGGAATCAGCCCCAGCATTTT. It yields the protein CASSKTGTGNQPQHF.

The chain couples TRBV5-4 to TRBJ2-7; D is ambiguous. V was shortened by 1 base and J by 0 bases, with 5 bases between the two germline ends. CDR1 and CDR2 from the germline V gene are SGHNT and YYREEE (reference sequence). The length of the CDR3 is 13 residues. The CDR3 loop is CASSLTSSYEQYF. As DNA, the CDR3 is TGTGCCAGCAGCTTGACGAGCTCCTACGAGCAGTACTTC.

This clone has just a few counts. The rearrangement uses TRBV4-1 and TRBJ2-7; D is unclear. From germline, CDR1 is MGHRA and CDR2 YSYEKL. The CDR3 runs 15 residues. Trimming stripped 1 base from V and 3 bases from J, with 13 bases between. The CDR3 loop is CASSQGGRLGYEQYF. The CDR3 DNA follows: TGCGCCAGCAGCCAAGGAGGTCGTCTGGGCTACGAGCAGTACTTC.

The gene calls are TRBV9 and TRBJ1-4; D is possibly TRBD1 (6 bases). CDR1 is SGDLS and CDR2 is YYNGEE in the germline V gene. This CDR3 region has 15 residues. Between the trimmed V and J ends, which lost 4 bases and 0 bases, there was a span of 10 bases. The CDR3 nucleotides read TGTGCCAGCAGCCAAACAGGGACAACTAATGAAAAACTGTTTTTT. This encodes CASSQTGTTNEKLFF.

In nucleotides, the CDR3 is TGCGCCAGCAGCTTGGAACTAGCGGGGGGCTACGAGCAGTACTTC. Amino acids: CASSLELAGGYEQYF. The rearrangement uses TRBV5-1 and TRBJ2-7; 12 bases are shared with TRBD2. Per germline, CDR1 SGHRS and CDR2 YFSETQ. This CDR3 region has 15 residues. With V trimmed by 0 bases and J by 3 bases, 1 base remained unmatched.

The rearrangement uses TRBV27 and TRBJ2-3; 10 nucleotides line up with TRBD2. J lost 0 bases, V lost 0 bases, and 12 bases had no gene match. There are 20 residues in the CDR3. Germline lookup yields CDR1 MNHEY and CDR2 SMNVEV (reference sequence). For the CDR3, the DNA is TGTGCCAGCAGTTTATCGCCAGCAGTGGGACTAGCGCCTAGCACAGATACGCAGTATTTT. Translated: CASSLSPAVGLAPSTDTQYF.

V gene TRBV5-5 combines with J gene TRBJ1-5, with D maybe TRBD1 (6 bases). V dropped 4 bases and J dropped 6 bases, with 14 bases sitting between them. CDR1 SGHKS and CDR2 YYEKEE come from the germline V gene (reference sequence). The CDR3 loop spans 14 amino acids. The CDR3, as DNA: TGTGCCAGCAGCACGGACAGTTTCGTTCAGCCCCAGCATTTT. Its translation is CASSTDSFVQPQHF.

V usage is TRBV7-9 and J usage is TRBJ1-1; no clear D gene. This CDR3 region has 13 residues. Germline V gives CDR1 SEHNR, CDR2 FQNEAQ (reference sequence). With 6 bases removed from V and 8 bases from J, the gap between germline ends came to 16 bases. CDR3 sequence (DNA): TGTGCCAGCAGTGGTCCAGGCGCTGGCGAAGCTTTCTTT. Encoded protein: CASSGPGAGEAFF.

This clone was recorded only once. J is TRBJ2-5 and V is TRBV5-1, with 12 bases fitting TRBD2. The CDR3 runs 17 residues. V dropped 0 bases and J dropped 3; count of bases not matched to a gene: 6. The V gene's germline CDR1 is SGHRS and CDR2 YFSETQ. The CDR3 loop reads CASSLATASGREETQYF. The CDR3 DNA sequence: TGCGCCAGCAGCTTGGCCACGGCTAGCGGGAGGGAAGAGACCCAGTACTTC.

Comment on this clone: The identical CDR3 is also encoded by other nucleotide sequences in the sample. This rearrangement joins TRBV6-5 to TRBJ1-1, with D unresolved. Germline assignment: CDR1 MNHEY and CDR2 SVGAGI. This CDR3 comprises 14 residues. V was cut by 0 bases and J by 4 bases, with 9 bases left in between. The CDR3, as DNA: TGTGCCAGCAGTTACTCCGGGGTAAGCACTGAAGCTTTCTTT. Protein: CASSYSGVSTEAFF.

The J gene is TRBJ2-2, the V gene TRBV30; D is ambiguous. The V and J ends lost 3 bases and 5 bases respectively, with 10 bases between them. CDR1 and CDR2 (germline): GTSNPN, SVGIG (reference sequence). The CDR3 has 13 amino acids. CDR3 in amino acids: CAWRPLRTGELFF. CDR3 DNA sequence: TGTGCCTGGAGGCCACTAAGGACCGGGGAGCTGTTTTTT.

The J gene is TRBJ2-7, the V gene TRBV27; 12 bases fit TRBD2. Germline trimming cut 0 bases from V and 3 bases from J; bases unmatched to any gene: 3. The CDR3 totals 16 residues. The germline gives CDR1 MNHEY, CDR2 SMNVEV (reference sequence). Here the CDR3 reads CASSLSGLAGNYEQYF. The CDR3 DNA sequence: TGTGCCAGCAGTTTATCGGGACTAGCGGGCAACTACGAGCAGTACTTC.

The chain uses TRBV6-5 and TRBJ1-4; 8 bases agree with TRBD1. Germline CDR1 MNHEY, CDR2 SVGAGI. The ends lost 6 bases at V and 4 bases at J; junction bases unmatched: 4. This CDR3 has 14 residues. The CDR3 DNA sequence: TGTGCCAGCAGCGGACAGGGAGATAATGAAAAACTGTTTTTT. This encodes CASSGQGDNEKLFF.